This entry lists 2 T cell receptor beta chains sequenced from one sample in a study of CD8+ T cells in alopecia areata. As for treatment: oral pan-JAK inhibitor, 5-10 mg twice daily. RNA was extracted and reverse transcribed into cDNA as the sequencing template. This table comes from immunoSEQ multiplex PCR, and its TCRdb copy is limited to in-frame clones, with some not included. This sample has a few hundred thousand clones, with 50% to 60% found just once. The specimen was CD4+ T cells sorted from blood, collected at week 4, from a patient treated with tofacitinib. The receptor set was obtained from a human donor with alopecia areata.

The count of this clone is one. The chain recombines TRBV5-1 with TRBJ2-7; D not resolved. This CDR3 is 11 amino acids long. V was cut by 7 bases and J by 3 bases, with 8 bases left in between. Germline V gene data show CDR1 as SGHRS and CDR2 as YFSETQ. The CDR3 DNA reads as TGCGCCAGCGGGCTGGGCTACGAGCAGTACTTC. It codes for CASGLGYEQYF.

This clone was observed a few times. V usage is TRBV27 and J usage is TRBJ1-4; weak D call: TRBD1 (5 bases). The CDR3 spans 14 residues. V lost 5 bases, J lost 4 bases, and 11 bases lay in between. Germline lookup yields CDR1 MNHEY and CDR2 SMNVEV (reference sequence). The CDR3 bases are TGTGCCAGCAGTCGGGTGGGGGTTAATGAAAAACTGTTTTTT. It specifies CASSRVGVNEKLFF.